This T cell receptor (beta chain) was identified in a study of blood T cells in healthy people across ages. This clonotype has a handful of counts. Its antigen is not known. Next came a second PCR, run for roughly 6 to 11 cycles, which used a sample-barcoded 5' primer along with a J-beta primer mix. TCRdb recomputed calls from the 5' RACE reads with MiXCR, one row per CDR3 protein. The sample lists 2 million or so distinct CDR3 sequences; less than 50% were seen once. Points from the study as a whole: Donor CMV status, an unknown factor, possibly confounded changes in expanded clonotypes.

V was trimmed by 3 bases and J by 6 bases, leaving 14 bases between them. CDR3 size: 14 residues. Germline values: CDR1 LNHNV, CDR2 YYDKDF (reference sequence). The chain employs TRBV15 and TRBJ1-2; perhaps TRBD1 as D (5 bases). This receptor was obtained from a woman aged 40 to 50 in good health. Sequencing used blood. CDR3 region: CATSRDKGYDGYTF. DNA for the CDR3: TGTGCCACCAGCAGGGACAAAGGGTATGATGGCTACACCTTC.